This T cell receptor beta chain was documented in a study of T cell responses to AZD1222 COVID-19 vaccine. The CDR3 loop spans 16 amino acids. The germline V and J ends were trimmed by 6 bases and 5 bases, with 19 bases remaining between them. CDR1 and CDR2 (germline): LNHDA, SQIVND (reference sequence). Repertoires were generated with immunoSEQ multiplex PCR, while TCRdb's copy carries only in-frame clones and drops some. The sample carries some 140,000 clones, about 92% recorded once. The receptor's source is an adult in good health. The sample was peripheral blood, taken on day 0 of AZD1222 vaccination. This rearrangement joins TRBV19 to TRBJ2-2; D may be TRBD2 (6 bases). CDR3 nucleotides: TGTGCCAGTAGACCCCCGGGGGTGGGAAAGACCGGGGAGCTGTTTTTT. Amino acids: CASRPPGVGKTGELFF.